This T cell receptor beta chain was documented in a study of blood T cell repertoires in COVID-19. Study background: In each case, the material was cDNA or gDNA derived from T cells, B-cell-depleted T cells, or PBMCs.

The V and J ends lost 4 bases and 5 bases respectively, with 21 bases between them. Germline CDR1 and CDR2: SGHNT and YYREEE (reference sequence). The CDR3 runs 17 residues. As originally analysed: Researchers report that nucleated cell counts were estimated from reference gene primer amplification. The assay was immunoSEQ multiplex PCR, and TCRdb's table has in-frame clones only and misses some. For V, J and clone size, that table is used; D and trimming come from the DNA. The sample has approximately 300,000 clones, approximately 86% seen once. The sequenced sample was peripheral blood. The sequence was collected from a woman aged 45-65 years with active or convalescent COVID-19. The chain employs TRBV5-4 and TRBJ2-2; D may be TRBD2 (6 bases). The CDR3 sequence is CASSLGGAPHGTGELFF. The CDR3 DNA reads TGTGCCAGCAGCCTGGGAGGAGCGCCCCACGGTACCGGGGAGCTGTTTTTT.